This record concerns one T cell receptor (beta chain) sequence. While infection was still active, Seattle patients were enrolled and then followed longitudinally. As processed by the authors: The assay estimated nucleated cells by amplifying reference gene primers. The protocol was immunoSEQ multiplex PCR, while the TCRdb copy is restricted to in-frame clones and leaves out a portion. From that table come the V and J calls and clone size; the DNA was used to work out D and trimming. The data show some 170,000 clones, 81% seen once. This sample is drawn from a study of blood T cell repertoires in COVID-19. At the level of the study: Samples taken during acute and convalescent COVID-19 were collected in the United States, Italy and Spain. Sources were T cells, B-cell-depleted T cells, or PBMCs; the material itself was cDNA or gDNA.

In germline, CDR1 is SGHRS, CDR2 YFSETQ. V trimming: 4 bases; J trimming: 1 base; junction bases outside the gene matches: 14. The CDR3 totals 18 residues. Sequencing input: peripheral blood. This chain connects TRBV5-1 to TRBJ2-3; the match to TRBD1 covers 8 bases. This TCR came from a woman in her 40s with COVID-19, enrolled during active disease. CDR3 sequence: CASSPRTGWESGTDTQYF. As DNA, the CDR3 is TGCGCCAGCAGCCCCCGGACAGGGTGGGAGTCGGGCACAGATACGCAGTATTTT.